The table lists the clone carrying this T cell receptor beta chain with many counts. What it recognizes is unknown. TCRdb recomputed calls from the reads with MiXCR, one row per CDR3 protein. The sample contains hundreds of thousands of distinct CDR3 sequences, approximately 33% of which appear only once. These data come from a study of T cell repertoires in cytomegalovirus infection. Study-wide findings and caveats: Carriers of CMV plus the relevant HLA were identified by cumulative public TCR beta family frequency.

Germline V gene data show CDR1 as SGHVS and CDR2 as FQNEAQ. The CDR3 contains 16 residues. V lost 1 base and J lost 8, with 17 bases in between. The J gene is TRBJ1-4, the V gene TRBV7-8, with TRBD1 as a possible D gene (5 bases). This receptor was identified in a human donor in good health (CMV status not recorded). Some clones in this sample may be carry-over from other donors' samples. Material: cultured PBMCs, obtained from culture after CMV antigen stimulation. The CDR3 coding sequence is TGTGCCAGCAGCTTAGGAGGGAGGGGCCCTAGGGAAAAACTGTTTTTT. Its protein is CASSLGGRGPREKLFF.